This T cell receptor beta chain was retrieved from a study of vaccination and CD4 T cells after COVID-19. Study overall: The cells were exposed to overlapping spike peptides originating from SARS-CoV-2, HCoV-NL63, HCoV-OC43 and HCoV-229E for stimulation.

V was shortened by 3 bases and J by 3 bases, with 9 bases between the two germline ends. Germline CDR1 and CDR2: SGDLS and YYNGEE. The CDR3 length is 13 residues. Comment on this clonotype: Its antigen remains unknown.

The Oncomine TCR Beta short-read assay was applied to DNA of cultured CD4+ T cells. Via MiXCR, TCRdb re-called the PCR reads, giving one row per CDR3 protein. The sample yields 8,000 or so distinct CDR3 sequences, roughly two fifths seen once. Treatment here: approximately 10-day PBMC culture with coronavirus spike peptide pools or control peptides (ViraFEST assay). An unexposed donor provided the CD4+ T cells, which were collected before the COVID-19 pandemic (2011-2018). Once peptide pools had expanded antigen-specific T cells, ViraFEST sequenced TCRs. The specimen was CD4+ T cells from blood, cultured in vitro. The TCR sequence derives from a human donor in good health. The chain uses TRBV9 and TRBJ1-1; maybe TRBD1 (5 bases). The CDR3 is CASSGAGYTEAFF. The DNA for the CDR3 is TGTGCCAGCAGCGGAGCAGGGTACACTGAAGCTTTCTTT.